These 28 T cell receptor beta chains originate from one sample sequenced in a study of blood T cell repertoires in COVID-19. TCRdb's table, derived via immunoSEQ multiplex PCR, lists solely in-frame clones and lacks some. The top ten hold approximately 2.8% of the sample, which has roughly 16,000 clones, roughly nine tenths seen once. Sequenced sample: peripheral blood. The receptors derive from a human donor in a cohort sampled during active COVID-19.

This clone appeared once. J is TRBJ1-3 and V is TRBV7-9; D unresolved. Germline V gene sequence: CDR1 SEHNR, CDR2 FQNEAQ (reference sequence). The CDR3 is made up of 14 amino acids. Trimming left V 8 bases short and J 2 bases short, with 13 bases between. CDR3 nucleotide sequence: TGTGCCAGCGGGCCGGCGGGTGCTGGAAACACCATATATTTT. Its translation is CASGPAGAGNTIYF.

The V gene is TRBV10-2, the J gene TRBJ2-3, with D unresolved. This CDR3 is built from 15 residues. The V gene lost 6 bases and the J gene lost 0 bases, with 13 bases spanning the gap. Looked up from germline, CDR1 is WSHSY and CDR2 is SAAADI. The CDR3 region is CASRESTTSTDTQYF. CDR3 nucleotides: TGCGCCAGCAGAGAATCGACAACTAGCACAGATACGCAGTATTTT.

This clone was detected once. The chain is built from TRBV12-2 and TRBJ2-5; no check of the table's D call, TRBD1, against the DNA was made. TRBV12-2 corresponds to a pseudogene. The CDR3 length is 14 residues. CDR3 amino acids: CASRASQDQETQYF. The CDR3 DNA follows: TGTGCAAGTCGCGCCTCACAGGATCAAGAGACCCAGTACTTC.

The chain couples TRBV10-1 to TRBJ1-1; possible D gene TRBD1, 6 bases. The CDR3 runs 14 residues. The V and J ends lost 5 bases and 4 bases respectively, with 14 bases between them. Germline V CDR1 and CDR2: WNHNN, SYGVQD (reference sequence). CDR3 region: CASSSTGMGTEAFF. CDR3 in DNA: TGCGCCAGCAGTTCCACAGGGATGGGCACTGAAGCTTTCTTT.

This chain links TRBV7-2 with TRBJ1-2; the D gene is possibly TRBD1 (6 bases). With 1 base removed from V and 5 bases from J, the gap between germline ends came to 17 bases. Germline CDR1 is SGHTA and CDR2 is FQGNSA. The CDR3 spans 16 residues. The CDR3 protein is CASSLDRTLRGYGYTF. The CDR3 DNA sequence: TGTGCCAGCAGCTTAGACCGGACCCTAAGGGGGTATGGCTACACCTTC.

J is TRBJ1-1 and V is TRBV20-1; no clear D. CDR1 is DFQATT, CDR2 SNEGSKA, per germline (reference sequence). The ends were cut back, 6 bases at V and 8 bases at J, with 10 bases in the middle. The CDR3 sequence is 10 residues long. Written as DNA, the CDR3 is TGCAGTGCCGTTCGCGGGGAAGCTTTCTTT. Translation gives CSAVRGEAFF.

This clone was recorded once. The gene calls are TRBV5-4 and TRBJ2-3; D remains unclear. The V gene's germline CDR1 is SGHNT and CDR2 YYREEE (reference sequence). Trimming removed 9 bases from V and 2 bases from J, with 16 bases in between. There are 14 residues in the CDR3. In DNA form, the CDR3 reads TGTGCCATCCAGCTAGGCCAGCTCACAGATACGCAGTATTTT. It specifies CAIQLGQLTDTQYF.

The chain couples TRBV7-8 to TRBJ2-7; 7 bases fit TRBD1. The length of the CDR3 is 15 residues. J lost 2 bases, V lost 5 bases, and 9 bases had no gene match. The germline gives CDR1 SGHVS, CDR2 FQNEAQ. CDR3 in amino acids: CASSPRTGLTYEQYF. The CDR3 region has the DNA TGTGCCAGCAGCCCGCGGACAGGCCTCACCTACGAGCAGTACTTC.

The V and J genes are TRBV21-1 and TRBJ2-7; TRBD1 is taken as the D call from the table, unchecked against the DNA. TRBV21-1 is listed as a pseudogene. The CDR3 has 14 residues. Written as DNA, the CDR3 is TGTGCCAGCAGCAAGAGTGGACAGGGGTACGAGCAGTACTTC. Translating gives CASSKSGQGYEQYF.

This chain joins TRBV29-1 and TRBJ1-2; possibly TRBD1 for D (5 bases). CDR1 and CDR2 (germline): SQVTM, ANQGSEA. V lost 5 bases to trimming and J lost 11 bases, with 15 bases between them. The CDR3 length is 11 residues. The CDR3 DNA is TGCAGCGTTCTCTCATTTCGGGGGTACACCTTC. Its protein is CSVLSFRGYTF.

The J gene is TRBJ2-7, the V gene TRBV6-2 or TRBV6-3; unclear D gene. The CDR3 consists of 11 residues. Germline assignment: CDR1 MNHEY and CDR2 SVGEGT. The V gene lost 4 bases and the J gene lost 7 bases, with 8 bases spanning the gap. The CDR3 DNA follows: TGTGCCAGCAGTTTCCCCGAGGAGCAGTACTTC. Amino acids: CASSFPEEQYF.

The V gene is TRBV5-6, the J gene TRBJ1-4, with D possibly being TRBD1 (5 bases). Deletions cut 6 bases from V and 6 bases from J, with 9 bases between. The CDR3 spans 12 residues. Germline V gene lookup returns CDR1 SGHDT and CDR2 YYEEEE. The CDR3 bases are TGTGCCAGCACTACAGGTGATGAAAAACTGTTTTTT. Translating gives CASTTGDEKLFF.

The chain joins TRBV18 to TRBJ1-2, with 7 bases matching TRBD1. Germline CDR1 and CDR2: KGHSH and LQKENI. The length of the CDR3 is 15 residues. The ends lost 3 bases at V and 10 bases at J; junction bases unmatched: 14. CDR3 in DNA: TGTGCCAGCTCACCGGGACAGTCAACAGATGGGGACTACACCTTC. This encodes CASSPGQSTDGDYTF. The full variable domain, with the rest looked up from reference TRBV18 and TRBJ1-2, is NAGVMQNPRHLVRRRGQEARLRCSPMKGHSHVYWYRQLPEEGLKFMVYLQKENIIDESGMPKERFSAEFPKEGPSILRIQQVVRGDSAAYFCASSPGQSTDGDYTFGSGTRLTVV.

This rearrangement joins TRBV5-4 to TRBJ1-3, with a tentative D call TRBD1 (6 bases). Germline assignment: CDR1 SGHNT and CDR2 YYREEE (reference sequence). V gave up 4 bases and J gave up 2 bases, with 10 bases separating them. CDR3 length equals 14 residues. CDR3: CASSTQGPGNTIYF. The CDR3 nucleotides read TGTGCCAGCAGCACACAGGGTCCTGGAAACACCATATATTTT.

The V and J genes are TRBV19 and TRBJ1-2; D gene uncertain. The germline V and J ends were trimmed by 3 bases and 5 bases, with 7 bases remaining between them. The CDR3 sequence is 12 residues long. The germline CDR1 and CDR2 sequences are LNHDA and SQIVND (reference sequence). CDR3 sequence: CASSMTRYGYTF. DNA for the CDR3: TGTGCCAGTAGTATGACACGGTATGGCTACACCTTC. The complete variable domain, with remaining parts taken from reference TRBV19 and TRBJ1-2, reads DGGITQSPKYLFRKEGQNVTLSCEQNLNHDAMYWYRQDPGQGLRLIYYSQIVNDFQKGDIAEGYSVSREKKESFPLTVTSAQKNPTAFYLCASSMTRYGYTFGSGTRLTVV.

The chain is built from TRBV5-6 and TRBJ1-2; a weak D match, TRBD1 (5 bases). V dropped 3 bases and J dropped 4 bases, with 10 bases sitting between them. The CDR3 covers 13 residues. CDR1 SGHDT and CDR2 YYEEEE come from the germline V gene. CDR3 coding DNA: TGTGCCAGCAGCTCCCAGGGTGCCTATGGCTACACCTTC. Encoded protein: CASSSQGAYGYTF.

J is TRBJ2-3 and V is TRBV21-1; the tabulated D call, TRBD2, remains unverified against the DNA. TRBV21-1 corresponds to a pseudogene. The CDR3 has 17 amino acids. The CDR3 DNA is TGTGCCAGCAGCCGGGAACAGCAGCAGACTAGCACAGATACGCAGTATTTT. Amino acids: CASSREQQQTSTDTQYF.

The rearrangement links TRBV5-6 to TRBJ2-3; D perhaps matches TRBD1 (5 bases). Trimming removed 4 bases at V and 2 bases at J, with 17 bases between. From germline, CDR1 is SGHDT and CDR2 YYEEEE. The CDR3 covers 16 residues. CDR3 loop: CASSALGREVTDTQYF. For the CDR3, the DNA is TGTGCCAGCAGCGCGCTTGGCAGGGAAGTCACAGATACGCAGTATTTT.

The J gene is TRBJ1-1, the V gene TRBV6-5; TRBD1 agrees at 9 bases. The CDR3 runs to 13 residues. The germline V gene has CDR1 MNHEY and CDR2 SVGAGI. Trimming removed 6 bases from V and 5 bases from J; junction bases left unmatched: 4. CDR3 sequence: CASSSTGGTEAFF. Written as DNA, the CDR3 is TGTGCCAGCAGCTCGACAGGGGGTACTGAAGCTTTCTTT.

The V and J genes are TRBV6-5 and TRBJ2-7, with D unclear. V dropped 0 bases and J dropped 6 bases, with 12 bases sitting between them. Germline assignment: CDR1 MNHEY and CDR2 SVGAGI. CDR3 length equals 14 residues. CDR3 residues: CASSYSRNRVEQYF. For the CDR3, the DNA is TGTGCCAGCAGTTACTCCCGTAACCGGGTCGAGCAGTACTTC.

The rearrangement joins TRBV19 to TRBJ1-5; D may be TRBD1 (5 bases). Germline V lookup: CDR1 LNHDA, CDR2 SQIVND (reference sequence). Trimming shortened V by 3 bases and J by 4 bases, and 7 bases separated the two germline ends. The CDR3 extends over 13 amino acids. The CDR3 loop is CASSMGLNQPQHF. In DNA, the CDR3 is TGTGCCAGTAGTATGGGGCTTAATCAGCCCCAGCATTTT.

V usage is TRBV18 and J usage is TRBJ2-2; 8 positions agree with TRBD1. Germline CDR1 KGHSH, CDR2 LQKENI. J was trimmed by 6 bases and V by 3 bases; bases with no gene match: 6. The CDR3 has 15 amino acids. The CDR3 sequence: CASSPGQGEAGELFF. As DNA, the CDR3 is TGTGCCAGCTCACCCGGACAGGGAGAGGCCGGGGAGCTGTTTTTT.

This clone was picked up a small number of times. The gene calls are TRBV30 and TRBJ1-3, with a weak D call TRBD1 (5 bases). The CDR3 is 14 residues long. Trimming left V 8 bases short and J 1 base short, with 15 bases between. The germline V gene has CDR1 GTSNPN and CDR2 SVGIG (reference sequence). The CDR3 spells CAQGPGKSGNTIYF. CDR3 coding DNA: TGTGCCCAAGGGCCAGGGAAATCTGGAAACACCATATATTTT. Complete variable domain (other parts from reference TRBV30 and TRBJ1-3): SQTIHQWPATLVQPVGSPLSLECTVEGTSNPNLYWYRQAAGRGLQLLFYSVGIGQISSEVPQNLSASRPQDRQFILSSKKLLLSDSGFYLCAQGPGKSGNTIYFGEGSWLTVV.

This chain links TRBV11-1 with TRBJ2-7; 10 positions match TRBD1. The J segment lost 3 bases and the V segment lost 5 bases, leaving 7 bases of the junction unmatched. The CDR3 is 15 residues long. Germline V gives CDR1 SGHAT, CDR2 FQDESV (reference sequence). The CDR3 DNA reads TGTGCCAGCAGCCACACGACAGGGGGCCACTACGAGCAGTACTTC. It translates to CASSHTTGGHYEQYF. Together with reference TRBV11-1 and TRBJ2-7, the CDR3 gives the full variable domain: EAEVAQSPRYKITEKSQAVAFWCDPISGHATLYWYRQILGQGPELLVQFQDESVVDDSQLPKDRFSAERLKGVDSTLKIQPAELGDSAMYLCASSHTTGGHYEQYFGPGTRLTVT.

Regarding this clone: The junction and the germline gene differ at one end; a read error may be behind it. This chain joins TRBV7-7 and TRBJ2-3; D is unclear. This CDR3 contains 14 residues. Germline CDR1 reads SSHAT; CDR2 reads FNYEAQ (reference sequence). CDR3 region: CASSPSTSTDTQYF. The DNA for the CDR3 is TGTGCTAGCAGCCCTTCGACAAGCACAGATACGCAGTATTTT.

The chain employs TRBV7-8 and TRBJ1-6; D is undetermined. Deletions cut 0 bases from V and 9 bases from J, with 12 bases between. The CDR3 runs 15 residues. Germline V gene lookup returns CDR1 SGHVS and CDR2 FQNEAQ. The CDR3 DNA sequence: TGTGCCAGCAGCTTAGCGCTGGGTGGCGGTTCACCCCTCCACTTT. It yields the protein CASSLALGGGSPLHF.

The chain links TRBV6-6 to TRBJ2-1, with 9 bases fitting TRBD1. CDR1 is MNHNY, CDR2 SVGAGI, per germline (reference sequence). V gave up 6 bases and J gave up 6 bases; unmatched junction bases: 9. This CDR3 spans 15 amino acids. CDR3 protein: CASSPGQGSLNEQFF. CDR3 DNA sequence: TGTGCCAGCAGCCCCGGACAGGGGAGTCTCAATGAGCAGTTCTTC.

The gene calls are TRBV18 and TRBJ2-2; 7 bases map to TRBD1. Per the germline V gene, CDR1 is KGHSH and CDR2 is LQKENI. This CDR3 has 15 residues. After removal of 3 bases from V and 5 bases from J, the junction contained 6 bases not matched to a gene. The CDR3 loop is CASSPRTGETGELFF. DNA for the CDR3: TGTGCCAGCTCACCCCGGACAGGAGAAACCGGGGAGCTGTTTTTT.